This T cell receptor (beta chain) derives from a study of early stage breast cancer tumors. Study-level information: About 80% of the 16 invasive tumors were ER+, PR+ and HER2-. Study results and caveats: Commonly generated sequences made up most enriched TCRB sequences shared between patients. Compared with adjacent normal breast tissue, tumors showed roughly 2.5-fold greater T cell density and higher clonality.

With regard to this clone: Antigen specificity is unknown.

Clones were read by immunoSEQ multiplex PCR, and TCRdb kept only the in-frame ones, dropping some. In the table there are 25,000 to 30,000 clones, less than 85% of which are singletons. Per the germline V gene, CDR1 is LNHDA and CDR2 is SQIVND (reference sequence). The CDR3 is made up of 13 amino acids. Deletions cut 4 bases from V and 2 bases from J, with 8 bases between. The clonotype comes from a person in their sixties or seventies with breast cancer. The V gene is TRBV19, the J gene TRBJ2-5; tentative D call: TRBD1 (6 bases). Sequenced: blood. CDR3 sequence (DNA): TGTGCCAGTAGTACGACAGGTCAAGAGACCCAGTACTTC. This translates into CASSTTGQETQYF.